These 8 T cell receptor beta chains share one sample of origin, sequenced in a study of blood T cell repertoires in COVID-19. The method was immunoSEQ multiplex PCR; TCRdb's version includes in-frame clones alone and lacks a portion of them. The sample carries 60,000 or so clones, 85% recorded once. The sample taken for sequencing was peripheral blood. All receptors come from a human donor in a cohort sampled during active COVID-19.

This chain connects TRBV24-1 to TRBJ2-5; 9 positions agree with TRBD1. V lost 4 bases and J lost 4; bases outside the gene matches: 6. From germline, CDR1 is KGHDR and CDR2 SFDVKD. The CDR3 spans 15 residues. The CDR3 loop reads CATSDHRGLGETQYF. As DNA, the CDR3 is TGTGCCACCAGTGACCACAGGGGGCTGGGAGAGACCCAGTACTTC.

The J gene is TRBJ2-7, the V gene TRBV4-1; D unresolved. The CDR3 runs to 14 residues. Trimming removed 2 bases at V and 5 bases at J, with 13 bases between. Germline V gene sequence: CDR1 MGHRA, CDR2 YSYEKL. CDR3 amino acids: CASSQLQSLNEQYF. CDR3 coding DNA: TGCGCCAGCAGCCAACTACAGTCTCTGAACGAGCAGTACTTC.

The chain has TRBV18 and TRBJ1-4; 10 nucleotides match TRBD1. V was clipped by 4 bases and J by 5 bases; unmatched bases: 4. CDR3 length equals 15 residues. The germline CDR1 and CDR2 sequences are KGHSH and LQKENI. The CDR3 bases are TGTGCCAGCTCACTCGGGACAGGGGAGAATGAAAAACTGTTTTTT. Its protein product is CASSLGTGENEKLFF.

V and J are TRBV18 and TRBJ2-7; TRBD2 matches 7 bases. CDR3 length: 16 residues. The germline gives CDR1 KGHSH, CDR2 LQKENI. Losses at the gene ends were 3 bases for V and 0 bases for J; bases not matched to a gene: 8. The CDR3 sequence: CASSPRAGTSSYEQYF. The CDR3 nucleotides read TGTGCCAGCTCACCTAGAGCGGGGACCAGCTCCTACGAGCAGTACTTC. Together with reference TRBV18 and TRBJ2-7, the CDR3 gives the full variable domain: NAGVMQNPRHLVRRRGQEARLRCSPMKGHSHVYWYRQLPEEGLKFMVYLQKENIIDESGMPKERFSAEFPKEGPSILRIQQVVRGDSAAYFCASSPRAGTSSYEQYFGPGTRLTVT.

The chain uses TRBV6-5 and TRBJ2-1; a weak D match, TRBD2 (5 bases). V was trimmed by 6 bases and J by 12 bases, leaving 12 bases between them. Per the germline V gene, CDR1 is MNHEY and CDR2 is SVGAGI. This CDR3 spans 11 amino acids. In DNA, the CDR3 is TGTGCCAGCAGGACAACCGAGGGGCAGTTCTTC. It specifies CASRTTEGQFF.

This clone was found a few times. CDR3 sequence reads: CASSLASDSPLHF. In nucleotides, the CDR3 is TGCGCCAGCAGCTTGGCCTCAGATTCACCCCTCCACTTT. The V call is TRBV5-1, the J call TRBJ1-6, with D unclear. CDR1 SGHRS and CDR2 YFSETQ come from the germline V gene. Between the trimmed V and J ends, which lost 0 bases and 8 bases, there was a span of 6 bases. The CDR3 length is 13 residues.

In its sample, this clone was seen once. The rearrangement uses TRBV9 and TRBJ1-1; 8 bases are a match to TRBD1. V lost 4 bases, J lost 5 bases, and 7 bases stayed unmatched. From germline, CDR1 is SGDLS and CDR2 YYNGEE. CDR3 length: 14 residues. CDR3 loop: CASSPRTGTTEAFF. CDR3 bases: TGTGCCAGCAGCCCTCGGACAGGGACTACTGAAGCTTTCTTT. Full variable domain (outside the CDR3, taken from reference TRBV9 and TRBJ1-1): DSGVTQTPKHLITATGQRVTLRCSPRSGDLSVYWYQQSLDQGLQFLIQYYNGEERAKGNILERFSAQQFPDLHSELNLSSLELGDSALYFCASSPRTGTTEAFFGQGTRLTVV.

The rearrangement uses TRBV6-1 and TRBJ1-5, with 7 positions matching TRBD1. Germline lookup yields CDR1 MNHNS and CDR2 SASEGT. Trimming took 4 bases from V and 2 from J; bases not matched to a gene: 14. CDR3 length: 18 amino acids. CDR3 residues: CASSVPQGSIWGNQPQHF. The CDR3 nucleotides read TGTGCCAGCAGTGTTCCACAGGGGTCAATTTGGGGCAATCAGCCCCAGCATTTT.